The clone carrying this T cell receptor beta chain was recorded once. The target antigen is unknown. The record originates from a study of T cell repertoires in cytomegalovirus infection. Study-wide context: Used in the study were CMV epitopes, some recently identified and HLA-C-restricted, others well-studied and HLA-B-restricted. Public TCR beta signatures indicated both CMV infection and matching HLA type. Findings of the study overall: CMV-specific HLA-C-restricted TCR beta clonotypes dominated the ex vivo response. The cumulative frequency of public TCR beta families identified carriers of CMV plus the relevant HLA.

V was trimmed by 11 bases and J by 3 bases, leaving 10 bases between them. The CDR3 is 12 amino acids. Germline-derived CDR1 and CDR2 are MNHNY and SVGAGI (reference sequence). A single record per CDR3 protein comes from TCRdb applying MiXCR to the reads. The sample gives about 920,000 distinct CDR3 sequences, around 30% of which show up once; more than 13% is in the top ten. The chain carries TRBV6-6 and TRBJ2-2, with D unclear. This TCR came from a human donor in good health (CMV status not recorded). Some clones in this sample may be carry-over from other donors' samples. The sequences come from cultured CD8+ T cells from PBMCs, collected from culture after CMV antigen stimulation. CDR3: CAGARDTGELFF. CDR3 sequence (DNA): TGTGCCGGCGCAAGGGACACCGGGGAGCTGTTTTTT.